This T cell receptor beta chain was identified in a study of technical replicates of blood from several donors. This CDR3 comprises 12 residues. The germline CDR1 and CDR2 sequences are GTSNPN and SVGIG (reference sequence). The ends were cut back, 3 bases at V and 0 bases at J, with 5 bases in the middle. Measured with immunoSEQ multiplex PCR; TCRdb has only the in-frame clones, and not every one. This sample has about 14,000 clones, with around 86% found just once. V and J are TRBV30 and TRBJ1-1; D not certain. This sequence was found in a human donor in good health. Sequencing used PBMCs. The CDR3 sequence: CAWRAMNTEAFF. The CDR3 DNA follows: TGTGCCTGGAGGGCCATGAACACTGAAGCTTTCTTT.